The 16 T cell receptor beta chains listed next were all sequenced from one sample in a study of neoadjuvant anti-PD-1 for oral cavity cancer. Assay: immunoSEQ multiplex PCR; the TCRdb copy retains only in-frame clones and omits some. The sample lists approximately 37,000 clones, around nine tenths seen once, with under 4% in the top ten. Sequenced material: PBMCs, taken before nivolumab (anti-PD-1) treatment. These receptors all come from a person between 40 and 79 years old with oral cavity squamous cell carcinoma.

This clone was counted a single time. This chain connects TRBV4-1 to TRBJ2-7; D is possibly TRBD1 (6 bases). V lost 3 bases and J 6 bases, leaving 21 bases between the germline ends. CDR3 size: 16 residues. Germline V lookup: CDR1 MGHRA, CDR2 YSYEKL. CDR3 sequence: CASSQHVTGSRGEQYF. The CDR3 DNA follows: TGCGCCAGCAGCCAGCACGTAACAGGGTCTCGCGGCGAGCAGTACTTC.

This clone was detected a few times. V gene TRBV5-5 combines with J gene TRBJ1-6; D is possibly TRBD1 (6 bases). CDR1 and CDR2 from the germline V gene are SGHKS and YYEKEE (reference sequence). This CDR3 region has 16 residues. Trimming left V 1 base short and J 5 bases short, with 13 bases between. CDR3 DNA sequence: TGTGCCAGCAGCTTGAATTCTGGGGGCAATAATTCACCCCTCCACTTT. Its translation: CASSLNSGGNNSPLHF.

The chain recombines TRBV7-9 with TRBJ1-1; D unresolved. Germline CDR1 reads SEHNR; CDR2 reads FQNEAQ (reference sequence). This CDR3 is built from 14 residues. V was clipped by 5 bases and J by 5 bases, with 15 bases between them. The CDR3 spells CASSPAELRTEAFF. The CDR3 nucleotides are TGTGCCAGCAGCCCCGCAGAACTGAGGACTGAAGCTTTCTTT.

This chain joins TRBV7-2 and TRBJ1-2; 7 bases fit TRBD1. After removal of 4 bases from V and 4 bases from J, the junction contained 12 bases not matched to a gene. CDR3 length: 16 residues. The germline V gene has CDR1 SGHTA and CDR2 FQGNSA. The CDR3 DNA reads TGTGCCAGCAGCTCGAGGGGGCCAGGGGACCCCTATGGCTACACCTTC. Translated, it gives CASSSRGPGDPYGYTF.

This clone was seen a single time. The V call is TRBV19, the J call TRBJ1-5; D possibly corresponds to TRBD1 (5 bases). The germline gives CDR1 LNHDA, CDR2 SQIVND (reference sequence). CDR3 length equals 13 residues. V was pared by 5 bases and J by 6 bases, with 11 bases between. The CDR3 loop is CASSGGVVQPQHF. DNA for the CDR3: TGTGCCAGTAGTGGGGGGGTGGTTCAGCCCCAGCATTTT.

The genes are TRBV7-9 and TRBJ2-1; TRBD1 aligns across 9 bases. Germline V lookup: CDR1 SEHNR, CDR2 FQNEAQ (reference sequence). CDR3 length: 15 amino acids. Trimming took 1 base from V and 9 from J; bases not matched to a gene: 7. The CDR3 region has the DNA TGTGCCAGCAGCTTAGTACAGGGGGCTTCTCGTGAGCAGTTCTTC. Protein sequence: CASSLVQGASREQFF.

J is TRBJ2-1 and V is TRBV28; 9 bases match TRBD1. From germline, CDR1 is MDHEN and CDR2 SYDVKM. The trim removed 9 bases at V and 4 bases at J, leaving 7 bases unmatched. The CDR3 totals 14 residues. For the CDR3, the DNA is TGTGCCAGTGGGACAGGGCAGTCTTACAATGAGCAGTTCTTC. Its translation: CASGTGQSYNEQFF.

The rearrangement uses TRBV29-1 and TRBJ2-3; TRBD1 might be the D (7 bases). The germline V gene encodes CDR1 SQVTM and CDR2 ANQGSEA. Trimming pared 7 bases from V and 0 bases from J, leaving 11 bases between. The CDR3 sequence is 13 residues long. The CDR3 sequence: CSAEGASTDTQYF. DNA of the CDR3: TGCAGCGCGGAGGGGGCGAGCACAGATACGCAGTATTTT.

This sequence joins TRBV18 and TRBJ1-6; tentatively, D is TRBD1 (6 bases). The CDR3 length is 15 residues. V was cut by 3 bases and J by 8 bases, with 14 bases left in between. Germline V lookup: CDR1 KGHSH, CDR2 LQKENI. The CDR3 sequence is CASSPQRRGDSPLHF. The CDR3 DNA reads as TGTGCCAGCTCACCCCAGAGGAGGGGGGATTCACCCCTCCACTTT. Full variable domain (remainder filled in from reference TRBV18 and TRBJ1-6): NAGVMQNPRHLVRRRGQEARLRCSPMKGHSHVYWYRQLPEEGLKFMVYLQKENIIDESGMPKERFSAEFPKEGPSILRIQQVVRGDSAAYFCASSPQRRGDSPLHFGNGTRLTVT.

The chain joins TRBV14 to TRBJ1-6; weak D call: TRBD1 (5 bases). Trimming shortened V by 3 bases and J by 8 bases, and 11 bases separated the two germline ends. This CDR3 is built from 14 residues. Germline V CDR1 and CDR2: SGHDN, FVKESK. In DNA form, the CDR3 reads TGTGCCAGCAGCCAGGGGACGGTAGATTCACCCCTCCACTTT. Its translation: CASSQGTVDSPLHF.

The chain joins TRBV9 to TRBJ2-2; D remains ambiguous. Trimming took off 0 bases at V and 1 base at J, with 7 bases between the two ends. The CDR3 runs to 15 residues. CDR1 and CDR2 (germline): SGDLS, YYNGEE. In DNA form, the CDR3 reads TGTGCCAGCAGCGTAGATGCAATGAACACCGGGGAGCTGTTTTTT. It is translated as CASSVDAMNTGELFF.

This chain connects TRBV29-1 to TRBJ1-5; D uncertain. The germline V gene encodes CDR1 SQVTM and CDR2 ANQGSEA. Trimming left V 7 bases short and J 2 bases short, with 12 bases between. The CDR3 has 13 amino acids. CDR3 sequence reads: CSAVPTGNQPQHF. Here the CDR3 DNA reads TGCAGCGCAGTACCCACCGGCAATCAGCCCCAGCATTTT.

The CDR3 sequence is CASGYLQSNEKLFF. CDR3 sequence (DNA): TGTGCCAGCGGTTACCTACAGAGTAATGAAAAACTGTTTTTT. This chain uses TRBV28 with TRBJ1-4; unclear D gene. The V end was cut by 8 bases, the J end by 4 bases, with 14 bases between. Germline assignment: CDR1 MDHEN and CDR2 SYDVKM. CDR3 size: 14 residues.

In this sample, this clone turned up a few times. The CDR3 DNA reads as TGTGCCAGCAGCTTAACCGGGACGGAGGTGGAGACCCAGTACTTC. Translating gives CASSLTGTEVETQYF. The chain links TRBV7-2 to TRBJ2-5, with D perhaps TRBD1 or TRBD2 (5 bases each). The length of the CDR3 is 15 residues. Per the germline V gene, CDR1 is SGHTA and CDR2 is FQGNSA. V was cut by 2 bases and J by 5 bases, with 15 bases left in between. Combining the CDR3 with reference TRBV7-2 and TRBJ2-5 gives the whole variable domain GAGVSQSPSNKVTEKGKDVELRCDPISGHTALYWYRQSLGQGLEFLIYFQGNSAPDKSGLPSDRFSAERTGGSVSTLTIQRTQQEDSAVYLCASSLTGTEVETQYFGPGTRLLVL.

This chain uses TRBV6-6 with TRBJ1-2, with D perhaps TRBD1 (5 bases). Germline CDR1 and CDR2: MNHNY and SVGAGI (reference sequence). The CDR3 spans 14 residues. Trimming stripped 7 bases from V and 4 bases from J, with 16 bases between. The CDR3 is CASTRGTEIYGYTF. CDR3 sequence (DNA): TGTGCCAGCACCCGAGGGACGGAAATCTATGGCTACACCTTC.

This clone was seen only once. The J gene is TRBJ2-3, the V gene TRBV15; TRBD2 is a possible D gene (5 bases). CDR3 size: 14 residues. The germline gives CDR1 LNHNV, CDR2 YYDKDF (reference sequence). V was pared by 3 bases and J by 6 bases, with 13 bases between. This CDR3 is CATSSLALSDTQYF. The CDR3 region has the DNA TGTGCCACCAGCAGTTTAGCGCTTAGCGATACGCAGTATTTT. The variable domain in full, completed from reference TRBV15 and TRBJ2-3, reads DAMVIQNPRYQVTQFGKPVTLSCSQTLNHNVMYWYQQKSSQAPKLLFHYYDKDFNNEADTPDNFQSRRPNTSFCFLDIRSPGLGDTAMYLCATSSLALSDTQYFGPGTRLTVL.